The clone carrying this T cell receptor (beta chain) was seen a few times. Its matching antigen is unknown. J lost 3 bases, V lost 5 bases, and 4 bases had no gene match. The CDR3 length is 13 residues. Germline V gene sequence: CDR1 DFQATT, CDR2 SNEGSKA (reference sequence). The sample is drawn from a study of human T cells and chemical hapten exposure. During construction of the library, unique molecular identifiers were attached to individual cDNA molecules for quantitative, reproducible TCR counting. TCRdb analysed the RACE reads with MiXCR anew, one entry per CDR3 protein. The sample includes around 130,000 distinct CDR3 sequences, roughly 9% of them seen just once. Study-level results: TCRs exceeding a frequency of 1 in 1000 stayed unchanged under DPC sensitization.

The time point here: healthy volunteer bleed at 2 weeks. Unfractionated whole blood served as the source for total RNA extraction. This receptor was identified in a male donor in good health. Some clones in this sample may be carry-over from other donors' samples. Sequencing used whole blood. The chain uses TRBV20-1 and TRBJ1-5; TRBD1 aligns across 7 bases. The CDR3 DNA sequence: TGCAGTGCTGGTGGGACAGCCAATCAGCCCCAGCATTTT. It codes for CSAGGTANQPQHF.